These 18 T cell receptor beta chains came from one sample sequenced in a study of cytomegalovirus exposure and HLA in healthy donors. This PCR relied on a set of 60 Vbeta primers and 13 Jbeta primers. The assay was immunoSEQ multiplex PCR, and TCRdb's table has in-frame clones only and misses some. The sample records roughly 220,000 clones, 70% being singletons. Source material: PBMCs. Every receptor here comes from a man aged 40-50 years in good health and CMV-seropositive.

The CDR3 DNA reads TGTGCCAGCAGTCGTTTACCCCTGCTGGGACAAGTCTACGAGCAGTACTTC. Protein product: CASSRLPLLGQVYEQYF. The V gene is TRBV28, the J gene TRBJ2-7; the D gene is possibly TRBD1 (6 bases). With 5 bases removed from V and 3 bases from J, the gap between germline ends came to 23 bases. The CDR3 covers 17 residues. Looked up from germline, CDR1 is MDHEN and CDR2 is SYDVKM.

The chain recombines TRBV11-2 with TRBJ1-2, with D perhaps matching TRBD1 (6 bases). Trimming stripped 1 base from V and 6 bases from J, with 9 bases between. The germline V gene encodes CDR1 SGHAT and CDR2 FQNNGV. The CDR3 is made up of 13 amino acids. The CDR3 region has the DNA TGTGCCAGCAGCTTAGGACCAGGGGATGGCTACACCTTC. It is translated as CASSLGPGDGYTF.

This chain uses TRBV5-4 with TRBJ2-3, with TRBD1 identical over 9 bases. The CDR3 has 14 amino acids. Per the germline V gene, CDR1 is SGHNT and CDR2 is YYREEE (reference sequence). V was pared by 0 bases and J by 4 bases, with 0 bases of the junction left unmatched. The CDR3, as DNA: TGTGCCAGCAGCTTGGGGACAGGGGCAGATACGCAGTATTTT. It specifies CASSLGTGADTQYF.

This clone has more than one count but fewer than ten. The chain carries TRBV6-5 and TRBJ2-7; the D gene is possibly TRBD1 (6 bases). V lost 4 bases to trimming and J lost 2 bases, with 12 bases between them. The CDR3 has 14 residues. CDR1 is MNHEY, CDR2 SVGAGI, per germline. In DNA, the CDR3 is TGTGCCAGCAGTTCCCTACAGGGTACCTACGAGCAGTACTTC. Translation: CASSSLQGTYEQYF.

The chain uses TRBV12-5 and TRBJ2-7; 9 nucleotides align to TRBD1. Per the germline V gene, CDR1 is LGHNT and CDR2 is FRNRAP. V shed 2 bases and J 2 bases; nucleotides not matched to a gene: 13. There are 18 residues in the CDR3. CDR3 residues: CASGLLTGTGTGAYEQYF. The CDR3 bases are TGTGCTAGTGGTTTGTTAACCGGGACAGGGACCGGGGCCTACGAGCAGTACTTC.

This chain joins TRBV6-1 and TRBJ2-7; D call uncertain. Trimming shortened V by 6 bases and J by 2 bases, and 8 bases separated the two germline ends. Germline CDR1 is MNHNS and CDR2 is SASEGT. The CDR3 loop spans 12 amino acids. CDR3 sequence (DNA): TGTGCCAGCAGCAGGCGAACCTACGAGCAGTACTTC. This translates into CASSRRTYEQYF.

The rearrangement joins TRBV10-3 to TRBJ1-2; no clear D. The CDR3 contains 13 residues. Germline lookup yields CDR1 ENHRY and CDR2 SYGVKD. Trimming stripped 0 bases from V and 10 bases from J, with 12 bases between. CDR3 residues: CAISESRVQTYTF. CDR3 nucleotide sequence: TGTGCCATCAGTGAGTCGAGGGTACAGACCTACACCTTC.

The table lists this clone with a few counts. The J gene is TRBJ1-1, the V gene TRBV15; possible D gene TRBD1, 5 bases. Germline V CDR1 and CDR2: LNHNV, YYDKDF (reference sequence). The germline V and J ends were trimmed by 1 base and 3 bases, with 9 bases remaining between them. This CDR3 is built from 14 residues. The CDR3 DNA sequence: TGTGCCACCAGCAGAGCAAGCAGGGACACTGAAGCTTTCTTT. This sequence encodes CATSRASRDTEAFF.

In this sample, this clone turned up once. This chain uses TRBV2 with TRBJ1-5, with TRBD1 identical over 7 bases. The CDR3 is 14 amino acids. The trim removed 4 bases at V and 7 bases at J, leaving 7 bases unmatched. CDR1 SNHLY and CDR2 FYNNEI come from the germline V gene. The CDR3 coding sequence is TGTGCCAGCAGTGGACAGGGAGTAGGACAGCCCCAGCATTTT. It is translated as CASSGQGVGQPQHF. Filled out from reference TRBV2 and TRBJ1-5, the complete variable domain reads EPEVTQTPSHQVTQMGQEVILRCVPISNHLYFYWYRQILGQKVEFLVSFYNNEISEKSEIFDDQFSVERPDGSNFTLKIRSTKLEDSAMYFCASSGQGVGQPQHFGDGTRLSIL.

The chain recombines TRBV29-1 with TRBJ1-1, with unresolved D. In germline, CDR1 is SQVTM, CDR2 ANQGSEA. V was shortened by 7 bases and J by 2 bases, with 11 bases between the two germline ends. This CDR3 region has 12 residues. CDR3 sequence (DNA): TGCAGCGCACATAGGAGAAACACTGAAGCTTTCTTT. This codes for CSAHRRNTEAFF.

The chain uses TRBV19 and TRBJ1-2; no firm D call. V was cut by 3 bases and J by 2 bases, with 13 bases left in between. CDR3 length: 15 residues. Germline V lookup: CDR1 LNHDA, CDR2 SQIVND (reference sequence). The CDR3 DNA sequence: TGTGCCAGTAGTATTCTAATACCGAAAAACTATGGCTACACCTTC. Its protein product is CASSILIPKNYGYTF.

The chain recombines TRBV7-2 with TRBJ1-3; D perhaps matches TRBD1 (6 bases). Trimming cost V 5 bases and J 3 bases, with 17 bases left between them. Per germline, CDR1 SGHTA and CDR2 FQGNSA. This CDR3 region has 16 residues. The CDR3 sequence: CASSLYPGQFGNTIYF. CDR3 nucleotides: TGTGCCAGCAGCCTCTATCCGGGACAATTTGGAAACACCATATATTTT.

The gene calls are TRBV2 and TRBJ1-1; no firm D call. V was shortened by 6 bases and J by 3 bases, with 5 bases between the two germline ends. The length of the CDR3 is 11 residues. CDR1 and CDR2 from the germline V gene are SNHLY and FYNNEI. In DNA form, the CDR3 reads TGTGCCAGCAGCGGGTACACTGAAGCTTTCTTT. Residues: CASSGYTEAFF.

The V call is TRBV18, the J call TRBJ2-1; TRBD1 agrees at 11 bases. Trimming removed 4 bases from V and 2 bases from J; junction bases left unmatched: 1. The CDR3 loop spans 15 amino acids. Germline V gene lookup returns CDR1 KGHSH and CDR2 LQKENI. The CDR3 region is CASSLGQGAYNEQFF. The DNA for the CDR3 is TGTGCCAGCTCACTGGGACAGGGGGCCTACAATGAGCAGTTCTTC.

The chain links TRBV27 to TRBJ1-1; 7 bases are shared with TRBD1. Trimming took 6 bases from V and 8 from J; bases not matched to a gene: 9. Germline CDR1 reads MNHEY; CDR2 reads SMNVEV (reference sequence). This CDR3 comprises 13 residues. CDR3 residues: CASSQTGSLEAFF. CDR3 coding DNA: TGTGCCAGCAGCCAGACAGGGAGCCTAGAAGCTTTCTTT.

This clone was counted only a few times. This chain uses TRBV19 with TRBJ1-5; no clear D. V was cut by 8 bases and J by 11 bases, with 19 bases left in between. The CDR3 extends over 13 amino acids. CDR1 and CDR2 from the germline V gene are LNHDA and SQIVND (reference sequence). CDR3: CASSYYGSEAQHF. The CDR3 coding sequence is TGTGCCAGTTCTTACTACGGATCCGAGGCCCAGCATTTT.

The chain links TRBV6-1 to TRBJ1-1, with 7 bases matching TRBD1. CDR1 is MNHNS and CDR2 is SASEGT in the germline V gene. After removal of 5 bases from V and 1 base from J, the junction contained 4 bases not matched to a gene. This CDR3 comprises 14 residues. This CDR3 is CASSRQGGNTEAFF. The CDR3 bases are TGTGCCAGCAGTCGACAGGGTGGGAACACTGAAGCTTTCTTT.

This sequence joins TRBV5-1 and TRBJ1-5; TRBD1 might be the D (5 bases). The CDR3 sequence is 13 residues long. CDR1 is SGHRS, CDR2 YFSETQ, per germline. V was pared by 2 bases and J by 5 bases, with 8 bases between. The DNA for the CDR3 is TGCGCCAGCAGCTTAACGGGGGATCAGCCCCAGCATTTT. This sequence encodes CASSLTGDQPQHF.